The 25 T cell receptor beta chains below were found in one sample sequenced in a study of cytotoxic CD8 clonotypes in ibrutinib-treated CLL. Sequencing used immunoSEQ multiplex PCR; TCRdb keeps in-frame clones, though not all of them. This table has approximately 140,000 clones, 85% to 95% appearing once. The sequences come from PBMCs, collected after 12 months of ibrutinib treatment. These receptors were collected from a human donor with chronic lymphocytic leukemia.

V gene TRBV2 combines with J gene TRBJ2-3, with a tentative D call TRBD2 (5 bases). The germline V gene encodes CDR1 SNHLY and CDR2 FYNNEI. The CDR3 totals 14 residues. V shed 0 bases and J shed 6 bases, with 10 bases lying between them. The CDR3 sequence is CASSEAGIADTQYF. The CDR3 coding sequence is TGTGCCAGCAGTGAAGCAGGAATAGCGGATACGCAGTATTTT.

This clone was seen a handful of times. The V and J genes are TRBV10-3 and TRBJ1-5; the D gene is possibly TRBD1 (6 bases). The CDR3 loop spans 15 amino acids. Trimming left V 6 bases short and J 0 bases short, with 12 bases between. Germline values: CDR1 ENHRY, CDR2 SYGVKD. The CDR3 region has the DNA TGTGCCATCAGCCGGGACAACCCTAGCAATCAGCCCCAGCATTTT. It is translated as CAISRDNPSNQPQHF.

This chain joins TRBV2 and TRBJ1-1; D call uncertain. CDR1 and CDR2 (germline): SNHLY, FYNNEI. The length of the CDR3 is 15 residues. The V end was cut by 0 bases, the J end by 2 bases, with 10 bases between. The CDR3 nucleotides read TGTGCCAGCAGTGAAGCCTCGGCTTTTAACACTGAAGCTTTCTTT. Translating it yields CASSEASAFNTEAFF.

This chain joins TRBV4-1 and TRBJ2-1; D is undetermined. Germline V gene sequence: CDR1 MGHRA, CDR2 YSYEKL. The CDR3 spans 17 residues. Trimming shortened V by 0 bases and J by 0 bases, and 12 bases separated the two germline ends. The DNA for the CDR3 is TGCGCCAGCAGCCAAGATCGGTGGCAGAGCTCCTACAATGAGCAGTTCTTC. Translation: CASSQDRWQSSYNEQFF.

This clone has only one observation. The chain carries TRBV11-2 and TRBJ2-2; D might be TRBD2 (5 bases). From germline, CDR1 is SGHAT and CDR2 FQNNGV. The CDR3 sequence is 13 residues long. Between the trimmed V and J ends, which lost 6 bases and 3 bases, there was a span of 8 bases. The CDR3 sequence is CASRNSDTGELFF. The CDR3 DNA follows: TGTGCCAGCAGAAATAGCGACACCGGGGAGCTGTTTTTT.

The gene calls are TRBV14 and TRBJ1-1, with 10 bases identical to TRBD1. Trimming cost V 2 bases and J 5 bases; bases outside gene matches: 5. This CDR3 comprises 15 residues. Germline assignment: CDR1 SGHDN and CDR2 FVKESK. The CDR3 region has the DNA TGTGCCAGCAGCCAACGGACAGGGGGTTGGACTGAAGCTTTCTTT. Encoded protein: CASSQRTGGWTEAFF.

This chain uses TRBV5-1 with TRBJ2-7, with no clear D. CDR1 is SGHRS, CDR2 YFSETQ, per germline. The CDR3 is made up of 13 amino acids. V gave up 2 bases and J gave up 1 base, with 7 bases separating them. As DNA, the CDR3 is TGCGCCAGCAGCTTCACGACGTCCTACGAGCAGTACTTC. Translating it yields CASSFTTSYEQYF.

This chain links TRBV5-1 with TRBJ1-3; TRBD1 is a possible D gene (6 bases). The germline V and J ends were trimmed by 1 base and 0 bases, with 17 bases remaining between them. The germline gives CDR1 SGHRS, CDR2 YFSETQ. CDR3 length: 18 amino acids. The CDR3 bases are TGCGCCAGCAGCTTGTCTTTTTCGGGACACTCCTCTGGAAACACCATATATTTT. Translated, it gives CASSLSFSGHSSGNTIYF.

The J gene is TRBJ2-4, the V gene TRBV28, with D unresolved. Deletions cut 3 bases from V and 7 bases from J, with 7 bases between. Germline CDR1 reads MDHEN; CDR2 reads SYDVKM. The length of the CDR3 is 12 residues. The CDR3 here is CASSLTVNIQYF. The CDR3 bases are TGTGCCAGCAGTTTGACGGTGAACATTCAGTACTTC.

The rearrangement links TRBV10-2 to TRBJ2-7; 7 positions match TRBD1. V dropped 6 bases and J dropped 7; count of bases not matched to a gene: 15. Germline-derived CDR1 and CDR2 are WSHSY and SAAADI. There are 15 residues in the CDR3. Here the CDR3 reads CASRNRGQSGLEQYF. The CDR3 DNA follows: TGCGCCAGCAGGAACAGGGGACAAAGCGGTCTTGAGCAGTACTTC.

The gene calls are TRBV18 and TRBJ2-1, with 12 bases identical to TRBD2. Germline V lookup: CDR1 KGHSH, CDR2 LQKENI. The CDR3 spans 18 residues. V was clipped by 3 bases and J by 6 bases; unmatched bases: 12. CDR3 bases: TGTGCCAGCTCACCTGTCACCGTGACACTAGCGGGAGGCAATGAGCAGTTCTTC. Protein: CASSPVTVTLAGGNEQFF.

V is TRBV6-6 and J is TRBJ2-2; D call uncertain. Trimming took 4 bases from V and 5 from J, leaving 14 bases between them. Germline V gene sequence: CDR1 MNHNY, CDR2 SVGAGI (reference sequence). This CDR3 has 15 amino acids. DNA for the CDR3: TGTGCCAGCAGTTCCTCCGCAGTTGGAACCGGGGAGCTGTTTTTT. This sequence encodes CASSSSAVGTGELFF.

The CDR3, as DNA: TGCGCCAGCAGCTTTCGCGCTAGCACAGATACGCAGTATTTT. Translating gives CASSFRASTDTQYF. V gene TRBV5-1 combines with J gene TRBJ2-3, with D hard to call. The V end lost 2 bases, the J end lost 0 bases, and 7 bases lay between the germline ends. The CDR3 contains 14 residues. CDR1 is SGHRS and CDR2 is YFSETQ in the germline V gene.

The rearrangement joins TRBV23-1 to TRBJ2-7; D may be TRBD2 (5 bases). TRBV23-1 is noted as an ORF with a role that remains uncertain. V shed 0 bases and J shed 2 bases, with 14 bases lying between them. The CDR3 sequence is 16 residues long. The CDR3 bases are TGCGCCAGCAGTCAATCTCCGGGGTCCCTTCCCTACGAGCAGTACTTC. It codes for CASSQSPGSLPYEQYF.

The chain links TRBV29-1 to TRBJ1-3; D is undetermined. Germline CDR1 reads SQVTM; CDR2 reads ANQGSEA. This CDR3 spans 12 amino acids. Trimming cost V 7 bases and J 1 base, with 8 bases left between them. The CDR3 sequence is CSAKSSGNTIYF. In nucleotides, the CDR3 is TGCAGCGCCAAGTCGTCTGGAAACACCATATATTTT.

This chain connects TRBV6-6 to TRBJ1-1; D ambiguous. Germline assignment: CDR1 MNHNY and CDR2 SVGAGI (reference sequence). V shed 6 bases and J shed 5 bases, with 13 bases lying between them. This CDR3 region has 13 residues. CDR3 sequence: CASSPTVSTEAFF. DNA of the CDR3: TGTGCCAGCAGCCCCACCGTTAGTACTGAAGCTTTCTTT.

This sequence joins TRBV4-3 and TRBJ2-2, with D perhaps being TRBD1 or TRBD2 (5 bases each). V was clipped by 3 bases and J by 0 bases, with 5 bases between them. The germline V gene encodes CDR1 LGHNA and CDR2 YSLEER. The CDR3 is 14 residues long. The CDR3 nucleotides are TGCGCCAGCAGCCAGGGACCGAACACCGGGGAGCTGTTTTTT. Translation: CASSQGPNTGELFF.

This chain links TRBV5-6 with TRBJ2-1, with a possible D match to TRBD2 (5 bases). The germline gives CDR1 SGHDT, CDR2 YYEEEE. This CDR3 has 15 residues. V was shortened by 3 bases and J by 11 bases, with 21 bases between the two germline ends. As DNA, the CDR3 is TGTGCCAGCAGCTCCCCTGGATTAGCGAGACCACAGCAGTTCTTC. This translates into CASSSPGLARPQQFF.

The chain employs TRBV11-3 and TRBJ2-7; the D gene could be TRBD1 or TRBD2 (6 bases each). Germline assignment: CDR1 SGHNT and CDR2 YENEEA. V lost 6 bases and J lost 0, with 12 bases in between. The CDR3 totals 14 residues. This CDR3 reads CASSPGGGSYEQYF. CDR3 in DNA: TGTGCCAGCAGTCCCGGAGGGGGCTCCTACGAGCAGTACTTC.

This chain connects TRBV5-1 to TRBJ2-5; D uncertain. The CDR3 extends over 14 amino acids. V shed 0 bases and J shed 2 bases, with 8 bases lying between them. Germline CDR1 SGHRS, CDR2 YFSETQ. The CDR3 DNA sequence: TGCGCCAGCAGCTTGGGTACGGAGCAAGAGACCCAGTACTTC. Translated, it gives CASSLGTEQETQYF.

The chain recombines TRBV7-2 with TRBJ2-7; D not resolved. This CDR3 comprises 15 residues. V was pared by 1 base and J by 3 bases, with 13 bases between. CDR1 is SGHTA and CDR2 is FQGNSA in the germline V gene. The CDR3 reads CASSLVLGANYEQYF. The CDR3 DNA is TGTGCCAGCAGCTTAGTTTTAGGTGCGAACTACGAGCAGTACTTC.

The DNA of the CDR3 is TGTGCCAGCAGCGTAGAACCGGCGGGGTTATACGAGCAGTACTTC. This sequence encodes CASSVEPAGLYEQYF. The chain has TRBV9 and TRBJ2-7; a possible D gene is TRBD2 (6 bases). With 0 bases removed from V and 4 bases from J, the gap between germline ends came to 14 bases. Looked up from germline, CDR1 is SGDLS and CDR2 is YYNGEE. The CDR3 runs 15 residues.

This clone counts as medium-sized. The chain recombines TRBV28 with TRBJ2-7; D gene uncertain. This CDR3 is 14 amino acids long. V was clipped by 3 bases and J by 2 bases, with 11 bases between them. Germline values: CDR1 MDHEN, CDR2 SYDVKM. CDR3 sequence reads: CASSLGPAAYEQYF. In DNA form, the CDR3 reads TGTGCCAGCAGTTTGGGTCCCGCGGCCTACGAGCAGTACTTC. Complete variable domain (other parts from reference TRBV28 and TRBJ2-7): DVKVTQSSRYLVKRTGEKVFLECVQDMDHENMFWYRQDPGLGLRLIYFSYDVKMKEKGDIPEGYSVSREKKERFSLILESASTNQTSMYLCASSLGPAAYEQYFGPGTRLTVT.

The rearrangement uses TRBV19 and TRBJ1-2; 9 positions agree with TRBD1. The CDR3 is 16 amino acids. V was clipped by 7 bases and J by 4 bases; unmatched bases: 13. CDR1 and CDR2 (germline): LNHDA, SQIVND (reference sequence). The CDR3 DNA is TGTGCCAGTAATATCGGGACAGGGAATTTCCTCTATGGCTACACCTTC. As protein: CASNIGTGNFLYGYTF.

The CDR3 spells CASSMARSATGTNYGYTF. The CDR3 region has the DNA TGTGCCAGTAGTATGGCGCGGTCCGCGACAGGGACTAACTATGGCTACACCTTC. This chain uses TRBV19 with TRBJ1-2, with 7 bases matching TRBD1. This CDR3 has 18 amino acids. Trimming removed 3 bases from V and 0 bases from J; junction bases left unmatched: 13. The germline V gene encodes CDR1 LNHDA and CDR2 SQIVND (reference sequence).